The entry below describes one TCR beta chain. Its antigen remains unknown. The data derive from a study of PD-1 blockade in classical Hodgkin lymphoma. Whole-study findings and limits: For complete responders, baseline diversity was comparable to that of newly diagnosed patients.

Trimming shortened V by 4 bases and J by 6 bases, and 14 bases separated the two germline ends. Per germline, CDR1 SGHRS and CDR2 YFSETQ. The CDR3 spans 14 residues. Every one of the patients relapsed after autologous stem cell transplantation (brentuximab vedotin exposure was variable). Profiled with immunoSEQ multiplex PCR; TCRdb holds only in-frame clones, not every one. The data contain just over 25,000 clones, just over 85% of them singletons. This sequence originates from a human donor with classical Hodgkin lymphoma. The chain links TRBV5-1 to TRBJ1-3; possibly TRBD1 for D (5 bases). The material was peripheral blood mononuclear cells (PBMCs), obtained at baseline. This chain's CDR3 is CASSPGPQENTIYF. The CDR3 nucleotides read TGCGCCAGCAGCCCCGGACCACAGGAAAACACCATATATTTT.